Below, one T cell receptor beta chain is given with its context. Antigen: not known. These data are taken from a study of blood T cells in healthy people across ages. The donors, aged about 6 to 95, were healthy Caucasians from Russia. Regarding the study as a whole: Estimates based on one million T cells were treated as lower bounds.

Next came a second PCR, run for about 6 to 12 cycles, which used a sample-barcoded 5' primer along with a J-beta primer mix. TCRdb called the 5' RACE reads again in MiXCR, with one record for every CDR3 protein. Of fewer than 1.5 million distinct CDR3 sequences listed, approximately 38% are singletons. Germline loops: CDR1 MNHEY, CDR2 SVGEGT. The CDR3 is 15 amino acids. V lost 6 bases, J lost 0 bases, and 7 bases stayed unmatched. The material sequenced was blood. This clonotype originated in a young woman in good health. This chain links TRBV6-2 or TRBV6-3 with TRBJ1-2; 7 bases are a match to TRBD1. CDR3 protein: CASRNPGQTNYGYTF. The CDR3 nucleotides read TGTGCCAGCAGAAACCCGGGACAGACTAACTATGGCTACACCTTC.